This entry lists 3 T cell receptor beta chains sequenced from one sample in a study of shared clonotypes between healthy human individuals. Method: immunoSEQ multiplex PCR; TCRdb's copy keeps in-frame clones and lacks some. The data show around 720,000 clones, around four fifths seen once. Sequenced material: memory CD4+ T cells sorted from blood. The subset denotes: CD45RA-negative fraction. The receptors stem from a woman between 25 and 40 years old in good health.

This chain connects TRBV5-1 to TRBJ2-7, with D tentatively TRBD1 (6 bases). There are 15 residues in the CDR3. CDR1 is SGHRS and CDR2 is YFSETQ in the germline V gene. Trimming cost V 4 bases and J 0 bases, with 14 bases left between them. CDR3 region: CASSNRVIGSYEQYF. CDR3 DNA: TGCGCCAGCAGCAACAGGGTAATAGGCTCCTACGAGCAGTACTTC. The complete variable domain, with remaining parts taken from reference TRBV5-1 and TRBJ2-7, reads KAGVTQTPRYLIKTRGQQVTLSCSPISGHRSVSWYQQTPGQGLQFLFEYFSETQRNKGNFPGRFSGRQFSNSRSEMNVSTLELGDSALYLCASSNRVIGSYEQYFGPGTRLTVT.

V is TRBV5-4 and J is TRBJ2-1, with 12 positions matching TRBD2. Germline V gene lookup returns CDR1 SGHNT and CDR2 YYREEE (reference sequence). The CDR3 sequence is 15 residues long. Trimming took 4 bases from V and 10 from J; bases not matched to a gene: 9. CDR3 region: CASSQRLAGAQEQFF. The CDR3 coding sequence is TGTGCCAGCAGCCAAAGACTAGCGGGAGCCCAAGAGCAGTTCTTC.

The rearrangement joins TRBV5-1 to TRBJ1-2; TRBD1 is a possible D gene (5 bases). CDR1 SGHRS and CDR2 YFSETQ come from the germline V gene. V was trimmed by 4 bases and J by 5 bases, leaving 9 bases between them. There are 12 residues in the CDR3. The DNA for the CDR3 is TGCGCCAGCAGCACGGGACTTTATGGCTACACCTTC. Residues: CASSTGLYGYTF.